These 27 T cell receptor beta chains were sequenced from one sample in a study of blood T cell repertoires in COVID-19. TCRdb's table, derived via immunoSEQ multiplex PCR, lists solely in-frame clones and lacks some. The data show 350,000 to 450,000 clones, approximately 90% seen once. Sequencing was performed on PBMCs or T cells enriched from blood (not recorded which). These receptors came from a man between 25 and 39 years old who had recovered from COVID-19.

Here the CDR3 DNA reads TGTGCCAGCAGTGATCGAGTTTCCTACGAGCAGTACTTC. Protein sequence: CASSDRVSYEQYF. The V gene is TRBV28, the J gene TRBJ2-7; D uncertain. This CDR3 contains 13 residues. Trimming shortened V by 5 bases and J by 1 base, and 9 bases separated the two germline ends. The germline V gene encodes CDR1 MDHEN and CDR2 SYDVKM.

V usage is TRBV7-8 and J usage is TRBJ1-3; no firm D call. This CDR3 is 14 amino acids long. Trimming shortened V by 7 bases and J by 0 bases, and 10 bases separated the two germline ends. CDR1 and CDR2 from the germline V gene are SGHVS and FQNEAQ. CDR3 amino acids: CASTLLLSGNTIYF. The CDR3 nucleotides read TGTGCCAGCACCCTACTACTCTCTGGAAACACCATATATTTT.

The chain is built from TRBV12-3 or TRBV12-4 and TRBJ2-5, with 7 bases matching TRBD2. Trimming removed 8 bases from V and 7 bases from J; junction bases left unmatched: 10. This CDR3 is built from 13 residues. CDR3 sequence: CASSPGGLRTQYF. DNA of the CDR3: TGTGCCAGCTCCCCGGGGGGTTTGCGGACCCAGTACTTC.

V and J are TRBV6-5 and TRBJ1-5; 8 bases map to TRBD1. This CDR3 spans 13 amino acids. Germline V gene data show CDR1 as MNHEY and CDR2 as SVGAGI. J lost 4 bases, V lost 7 bases, and 3 bases had no gene match. Here the CDR3 reads CASTWDRNQPQHF. CDR3 coding DNA: TGTGCCAGCACGTGGGACAGGAATCAGCCCCAGCATTTT.

The rearrangement joins TRBV27 to TRBJ2-1, with 7 bases matching TRBD1. The CDR3 is 15 residues long. V lost 4 bases and J lost 2; bases outside the gene matches: 5. Germline CDR1 is MNHEY and CDR2 is SMNVEV (reference sequence). CDR3 in amino acids: CASSSGTATYNEQFF. CDR3 in DNA: TGTGCCAGCAGTTCCGGGACAGCTACCTACAATGAGCAGTTCTTC.

The rearrangement joins TRBV5-6 to TRBJ2-4; D might be TRBD1 (6 bases). CDR1 is SGHDT and CDR2 is YYEEEE in the germline V gene. Trimming shortened V by 1 base and J by 9 bases, and 23 bases separated the two germline ends. The CDR3 length is 17 residues. CDR3 bases: TGTGCCAGCAGCTTGAATACAGGGTTTTTTCGATCGGGCATTCAGTACTTC. Amino acid sequence: CASSLNTGFFRSGIQYF.

The chain carries TRBV30 and TRBJ1-5; 9 bases are a match to TRBD1. The V segment lost 5 bases and the J segment 2 bases; nucleotides outside the gene matches: 7. Germline V lookup: CDR1 GTSNPN, CDR2 SVGIG (reference sequence). CDR3 size: 15 residues. This chain's CDR3 is CAWAPGQGGNQPQHF. The CDR3, as DNA: TGTGCCTGGGCCCCGGGACAGGGTGGCAATCAGCCCCAGCATTTT. The full variable domain, with the rest looked up from reference TRBV30 and TRBJ1-5, is SQTIHQWPATLVQPVGSPLSLECTVEGTSNPNLYWYRQAAGRGLQLLFYSVGIGQISSEVPQNLSASRPQDRQFILSSKKLLLSDSGFYLCAWAPGQGGNQPQHFGDGTRLSIL.

The chain recombines TRBV9 with TRBJ2-2, with TRBD2 matching over 8 bases. Losses at the gene ends were 2 bases for V and 4 bases for J; bases not matched to a gene: 10. Germline values: CDR1 SGDLS, CDR2 YYNGEE. This CDR3 is built from 17 residues. This CDR3 reads CASSVEAGVSPTGELFF. In nucleotides, the CDR3 is TGTGCCAGCAGCGTGGAAGCGGGAGTGTCGCCCACCGGGGAGCTGTTTTTT.

The genes are TRBV5-1 and TRBJ2-1; TRBD2 is a possible D gene (5 bases). Trimming took off 4 bases at V and 10 bases at J, with 24 bases between the two ends. The V gene's germline CDR1 is SGHRS and CDR2 YFSETQ. The CDR3 runs to 16 residues. The CDR3 region has the DNA TGCGCCAGCAGCCCGGCCACGGGGTGGGTAGGTTACGAGCAGTTCTTC. Translated, it gives CASSPATGWVGYEQFF.

This clone appeared a single time. The V gene is TRBV10-3, the J gene TRBJ1-2, with TRBD1 identical over 7 bases. CDR1 and CDR2 (germline): ENHRY, SYGVKD. After removal of 6 bases from V and 6 bases from J, the junction contained 7 bases not matched to a gene. The length of the CDR3 is 13 residues. The CDR3: CAIRTTGDNGYTF. CDR3 DNA sequence: TGTGCCATCAGGACTACAGGGGACAATGGCTACACCTTC.

This clone was detected a few times. This rearrangement joins TRBV5-1 to TRBJ2-2; 8 bases are shared with TRBD1. V dropped 3 bases and J dropped 5; count of bases not matched to a gene: 0. CDR1 and CDR2 (germline): SGHRS, YFSETQ. The CDR3 length is 13 residues. DNA for the CDR3: TGCGCCAGCAGCTGGACAGGGACCGGGGAGCTGTTTTTT. Translating it yields CASSWTGTGELFF.

The chain is built from TRBV5-1 and TRBJ2-3; perhaps TRBD1 as D (5 bases). CDR3 size: 14 residues. V shed 4 bases and J shed 1 base, with 10 bases lying between them. Looked up from germline, CDR1 is SGHRS and CDR2 is YFSETQ. CDR3 in amino acids: CASSTVQGTDTQYF. In DNA, the CDR3 is TGCGCCAGCAGCACGGTACAGGGCACAGATACGCAGTATTTT.

The chain links TRBV7-2 to TRBJ1-5, with a possible D match to TRBD1 (5 bases). The CDR3 covers 14 residues. V was pared by 5 bases and J by 10 bases, with 18 bases between. The germline CDR1 and CDR2 sequences are SGHTA and FQGNSA. The DNA for the CDR3 is TGTGCCAGCAGCAAACGGACGGGGGACGTCCCCCAGCATTTT. This translates into CASSKRTGDVPQHF. Looking up the rest from reference TRBV7-2 and TRBJ1-5 gives the full variable domain: GAGVSQSPSNKVTEKGKDVELRCDPISGHTALYWYRQSLGQGLEFLIYFQGNSAPDKSGLPSDRFSAERTGGSVSTLTIQRTQQEDSAVYLCASSKRTGDVPQHFGDGTRLSIL.

This clone was seen only a few times. This chain joins TRBV19 and TRBJ2-3, with D uncertain. This CDR3 region has 14 residues. Germline CDR1 and CDR2: LNHDA and SQIVND (reference sequence). Deletions cut 4 bases from V and 2 bases from J, with 10 bases between. For the CDR3, the DNA is TGTGCCAGTAGTAGAGCTTTTGACACAGATACGCAGTATTTT. Residues: CASSRAFDTDTQYF. Full variable domain (rest looked up from reference TRBV19 and TRBJ2-3): DGGITQSPKYLFRKEGQNVTLSCEQNLNHDAMYWYRQDPGQGLRLIYYSQIVNDFQKGDIAEGYSVSREKKESFPLTVTSAQKNPTAFYLCASSRAFDTDTQYFGPGTRLTVL.

This clone was picked up one time. This chain links TRBV28 with TRBJ2-7; 7 positions match TRBD2. This CDR3 is built from 14 residues. CDR1 is MDHEN, CDR2 SYDVKM, per germline. V lost 4 bases, J lost 6 bases, and 9 bases stayed unmatched. DNA of the CDR3: TGTGCCAGCAGTTACGGACTAGGGTCTTCCGAGCAGTACTTC. Amino acids: CASSYGLGSSEQYF.

J is TRBJ2-1 and V is TRBV11-2; 8 bases map to TRBD2. Germline V lookup: CDR1 SGHAT, CDR2 FQNNGV. After removal of 5 bases from V and 7 bases from J, the junction contained 10 bases not matched to a gene. The CDR3 length is 15 residues. CDR3 sequence: CASSPLSGSQNEQFF. CDR3 nucleotide sequence: TGTGCCAGCAGCCCCCTGAGCGGGAGTCAGAATGAGCAGTTCTTC.

The chain uses TRBV5-4 and TRBJ1-2; 8 bases match TRBD1. Losses at the gene ends were 3 bases for V and 7 bases for J; bases not matched to a gene: 5. The CDR3 contains 13 residues. Germline V gene data show CDR1 as SGHNT and CDR2 as YYREEE (reference sequence). The CDR3 nucleotides are TGTGCCAGCAGCTCGGACAGGGATGGTGGCTACACCTTC. It specifies CASSSDRDGGYTF.

This clone was found many times. This chain joins TRBV6-5 and TRBJ1-1; 10 bases agree with TRBD1. CDR1 and CDR2 (germline): MNHEY, SVGAGI. After removal of 10 bases from V and 6 bases from J, the junction contained 14 bases not matched to a gene. CDR3 length equals 15 residues. CDR3 in DNA: TGTGCCACCATGCGGACAGGGGGGGTTGTAGCTGAAGCTTTCTTT. It is translated as CATMRTGGVVAEAFF.

This clone appeared a single time. The rearrangement uses TRBV10-2 and TRBJ2-1, with 8 bases identical to TRBD2. The germline V gene has CDR1 WSHSY and CDR2 SAAADI. The CDR3 is 15 amino acids. J was trimmed by 0 bases and V by 5 bases; bases with no gene match: 3. The DNA of the CDR3 is TGCGCCAGCAGTTTAGCGGGGAGCTCCTACAATGAGCAGTTCTTC. Translating gives CASSLAGSSYNEQFF.

V gene TRBV11-3 combines with J gene TRBJ1-1, with D perhaps matching TRBD1 (5 bases). CDR1 is SGHNT and CDR2 is YENEEA in the germline V gene. V lost 5 bases and J 0 bases, leaving 13 bases between the germline ends. The CDR3 runs 15 residues. CDR3 region: CASSPGGGLNTEAFF. The CDR3 DNA reads as TGTGCCAGCAGCCCGGGGGGGGGACTGAACACTGAAGCTTTCTTT.

The chain employs TRBV11-2 and TRBJ2-1; 11 nucleotides agree with TRBD2. The CDR3 loop spans 18 amino acids. Germline CDR1 and CDR2: SGHAT and FQNNGV. Unmatched junction bases numbered 6, after V lost 2 bases and J lost 0 bases. Here the CDR3 reads CASSLPSGRKSSYNEQFF. The CDR3 bases are TGTGCCAGCAGCTTACCTAGCGGGAGGAAGAGCTCCTACAATGAGCAGTTCTTC.

This clone was seen just once. The chain couples TRBV14 to TRBJ2-1; tentatively, D is TRBD2 (6 bases). CDR1 and CDR2 (germline): SGHDN, FVKESK. This CDR3 has 15 amino acids. The V and J ends lost 1 base and 3 bases respectively, with 10 bases between them. DNA for the CDR3: TGTGCCAGCAGCCAAGTAGCGGAGGACTACAATGAGCAGTTCTTC. This gives the protein CASSQVAEDYNEQFF.

The V and J genes are TRBV28 and TRBJ2-1, with 7 bases lining up with TRBD2. The CDR3 length is 14 residues. V lost 3 bases to trimming and J lost 7 bases; unmatched junction nucleotides: 6. Germline V gene data show CDR1 as MDHEN and CDR2 as SYDVKM. CDR3 protein: CASSFRGSMNEQFF. The CDR3 nucleotides are TGTGCCAGCAGTTTTCGCGGGAGTATGAATGAGCAGTTCTTC.

This chain connects TRBV28 to TRBJ2-1; D is undetermined. CDR1 is MDHEN and CDR2 is SYDVKM in the germline V gene. Deletions cut 5 bases from V and 6 bases from J, with 8 bases between. This CDR3 comprises 12 residues. The CDR3: CASSVPSNEQFF. As DNA, the CDR3 is TGTGCCAGCAGTGTTCCGTCCAATGAGCAGTTCTTC.

The rearrangement uses TRBV19 and TRBJ1-2; D possibly corresponds to TRBD1 (5 bases). This CDR3 is 16 amino acids long. V was shortened by 0 bases and J by 5 bases, with 16 bases between the two germline ends. Germline CDR1 and CDR2: LNHDA and SQIVND (reference sequence). The CDR3 coding sequence is TGTGCCAGTAGTATAGAGGCGGGGGTGGCCCGGTATGGCTACACCTTC. This sequence encodes CASSIEAGVARYGYTF.

The chain uses TRBV6-5 and TRBJ2-1; no clear D. From germline, CDR1 is MNHEY and CDR2 SVGAGI. The CDR3 length is 12 residues. V dropped 5 bases and J dropped 9 bases, with 11 bases sitting between them. The CDR3 is CASSLNTGEQFF. DNA for the CDR3: TGTGCCAGCAGTCTAAACACGGGTGAGCAGTTCTTC.

CDR3 DNA: TGTGCCAGCAATGGACTTTTCAGATCCGCGCGGTTCTTC. Residues: CASNGLFRSARFF. The chain carries TRBV28 and TRBJ2-1, with D maybe TRBD2 (5 bases). In germline, CDR1 is MDHEN, CDR2 SYDVKM. This CDR3 has 13 amino acids. V was cut by 7 bases and J by 15 bases, with 22 bases left in between.